The 3 T cell receptor beta chains below were found in one sample sequenced in a study of blood T cells in healthy people across ages. Then a second PCR, running roughly 7 to 11 cycles, was carried out with a sample-barcoded 5' primer and a J-beta primer mix. In TCRdb, the 5' RACE reads were re-called with MiXCR into one record per CDR3 protein. Counted here are 850,000 to 1,000,000 distinct CDR3 sequences, 51% occurring once; the ten biggest clones make up about a fifth. Specimen: blood. Every receptor here comes from a woman in her fifties or sixties in good health.

This clonotype appeared a few times. The rearrangement joins TRBV4-1 to TRBJ2-4; perhaps TRBD2 as D (7 bases). Trimming took off 3 bases at V and 9 bases at J, with 15 bases between the two ends. The CDR3 runs 14 residues. The germline V gene has CDR1 MGHRA and CDR2 YSYEKL. The CDR3 is CASSQGAGVRIQYF. The DNA for the CDR3 is TGCGCCAGCAGCCAGGGGGCGGGAGTTCGCATTCAGTACTTC.

Details on this clonotype: A read error may account for a junction end that differs from germline. This CDR3 is CSVGRGAYDEQFF. CDR3 bases: TGCAGCGTTGGACGCGGAGCCTACGATGAGCAGTTCTTC. This chain uses TRBV29-1 with TRBJ2-1; D is ambiguous. Per germline, CDR1 SQVTM and CDR2 ANQGSEA. The CDR3 contains 13 residues.

This chain links TRBV28 with TRBJ2-7, with D tentatively TRBD2 (7 bases). The germline CDR1 and CDR2 sequences are MDHEN and SYDVKM. The CDR3 sequence is 15 residues long. V was cut by 5 bases and J by 2 bases, with 16 bases left in between. Here the CDR3 reads CASSPPGGLTYEQYF. The CDR3 region has the DNA TGTGCCAGCAGTCCCCCCGGGGGGCTGACCTACGAGCAGTACTTC. The full variable domain, rest sourced from reference TRBV28 and TRBJ2-7, is DVKVTQSSRYLVKRTGEKVFLECVQDMDHENMFWYRQDPGLGLRLIYFSYDVKMKEKGDIPEGYSVSREKKERFSLILESASTNQTSMYLCASSPPGGLTYEQYFGPGTRLTVT.